The sequence of this T cell receptor (beta chain) was determined in a study of identical twins (dated by TCRdb to 2015 to 2016). Turning to the overall study: The study deep-sequenced TCR alpha and beta repertoires from monozygotic twins, unrelated adults of various ages and cord blood to test whether fetal clonotypes persist. To rule out contamination, replicate twin experiments were performed at different times with different library preparation protocols.

This clonotype came up a few times. This receptor's antigen is unknown. No much larger clone is present one base from it, and per-base qualities are unavailable. General study outcomes and caveats: Compared with coincidental sharing between unrelated individuals, out-of-frame TCR alpha sequences shared between twins had an excess of sequences with low generation probability. Zero-insertion analyses could be partly confounded by invariant T cells such as MAIT and iNKT, although diverse VJ usage argued against such confounding for most clonotypes. Fewer insertions were carried by abundant cord blood beta clonotypes; a weaker similar trend was observed in young adult naive repertoires, while no such trend was observed in memory repertoires. Excess twin sharing in beta out-of-frame sequences was weaker because fewer shared sequences lowered the signal-to-noise ratio. Recombination models systematically underestimated out-of-frame TCR alpha sharing in monozygotic twins but agreed with sharing between unrelated individuals. Conclusions relied on cross-sectional statistical analysis, since the same donors could not be followed over many years.

Every donor was a healthy Caucasian. The study also sequenced three unrelated non-twin adults: a male aged 18 to 30, a male aged 50 to 59 and a female aged 50 to 59. Using Miltenyi CD45RO+ enrichment and human naive T-cell isolation kits, memory (CD45RO+) and naive T cells were isolated from PBMC. Library preparation was by 5' RACE. The instrument was an Illumina HiSeq 2000. A universal primer binding site was added through template switching, and the final cDNA carried a unique molecular identifier so that TCR cDNA molecules could be counted accurately. Specific primers in the conserved constant-segment region were used to synthesize first-strand cDNA for the TCR alpha and beta chains. To control for contamination, each cDNA library was double barcoded with a SMART-Mk sample barcode plus Illumina barcodes. TruSeq adapter sequences along with Illumina sample barcodes were introduced in two successive PCR steps. The Illumina HiSeq platform was used with custom primers to sequence TCR alpha and beta cDNA libraries. In the original analysis: Unique molecular identifiers were extracted from raw reads with MiGEC, and CDR3 positions were determined with MiXCR. For each individual, recombination models were inferred using an EM algorithm with the repgenHMM and IGoR tools. Shared clonotypes were analyzed with the tcR package in R, and sharing was normalized by the product of cloneset sizes. To study raw recombination without the effects of thymic and clonal selection, out-of-frame nonproductive sequences were analyzed. TCRdb trimmed public reads at Q25 via fastp, called clones via MiXCR and kept in-frame beta chains. Identical CDR3 proteins give one entry, which carries the most common genes and DNA. These V and J calls rely on TCRdb rather than the paper's analysis. This sample is represented by 640,000 or so distinct CDR3 sequences; around 5.7% of them were singletons. The ten biggest clones cover approximately 2% of the sample.

The CDR3 runs 12 residues from the cysteine to the phenylalanine. Here the CDR3 DNA is all that survives: 36 bases in frame from base 1. V is clipped by 4 bases and J by 9 bases, and the sequence between their germline boundaries is 10 bases long. CDR1 WSHSY and CDR2 SAAADI were looked up in the germline V gene. This chain is built from TRBV10-2 and TRBJ2-1, with the D gene uncertain. The clonotype was recovered from a man younger than 35 in good health. The specimen was naive T cells sorted from blood. The cell subset or site label, read with the paper, signifies: cells isolated with a human naive T-cell isolation kit. The CDR3 protein sequence reads: CASSGIEFEQFF. The DNA sequence reads TGCGCCAGCAGTGGTATAGAATTTGAGCAGTTCTTC.